The clone carrying this TCR beta chain occurred many times. Its antigen is not known. This sample was included in a study of T cells in Graves' hyperthyroidism and ophthalmopathy. Diagnosis rested on symptoms, serum thyroxine and TRAb, thyroid ultrasound, and orbital computed tomography. There were TCR beta CDR3 regions amplified from RNA transcripts. With the HTBI primer set, the TCR CDR3 went through a first round of RT-PCR. TCRdb re-called the multiplex PCR reads through MiXCR, storing one row per CDR3 protein. The sample gives a few hundred thousand distinct CDR3 sequences, 46% of which show up once; roughly 19% is in the top ten. Findings of the study overall: Blood samples included most of the expanded thyroid clonotypes exceeding 0.001. A 13 V-J model separated ophthalmopathy from stable hyperthyroidism. For ophthalmopathy, model prediction preceded onset by a median roughly 6.3 months.

The specimen was peripheral blood or thyroid tissue (not recorded which). The TCR sequence derives from an adult woman with Graves' disease, either hyperthyroidism or ophthalmopathy (not recorded which).

CDR3 residues: CASSQELAASTDTQYF. As DNA, the CDR3 is TGTGCCAGCAGCCAAGAGCTAGCGGCCAGCACAGATACGCAGTATTTT. The chain uses TRBV4-2 and TRBJ2-3; 7 bases fit TRBD2. The ends lost 0 bases at V and 0 bases at J; junction bases unmatched: 3. Germline V gene sequence: CDR1 LGHNA, CDR2 YNFKEQ. The CDR3 runs 16 residues.